The 2 T cell receptor beta chains given below trace back to one sample, sequenced in a study of Ad26.COV2.S vaccination and SARS-CoV-2 variants. Noted treatment: roughly 19 received Ad26.COV2.S at low or high dose, single or two shots; several received placebo; per-sample allocation not given. After the first vaccine or placebo injection, samples were drawn on day 63. Some clones are missing from TCRdb's copy, which holds only in-frame ones; the method was immunoSEQ multiplex PCR. The data contain 300,000 to 400,000 clones, 85% to 90% of them singletons. The source material was peripheral blood, sampled in a trial of Ad26.COV2.S vaccine versus placebo. The receptor source for this set is a person between 18 and 60 years old who received the Ad26.COV2.S COVID-19 vaccine or a placebo.

This chain links TRBV11-2 with TRBJ2-5; TRBD1 matches 9 bases. The CDR3 spans 15 residues. Looked up from germline, CDR1 is SGHAT and CDR2 is FQNNGV. V gave up 1 base and J gave up 7 bases; unmatched junction bases: 7. This CDR3 reads CASSLGQGDIGTQYF. The CDR3 nucleotides read TGTGCCAGCAGCTTAGGACAGGGGGATATCGGGACCCAGTACTTC.

The J gene is TRBJ1-1, the V gene TRBV29-1; D is ambiguous. Germline V gene sequence: CDR1 SQVTM, CDR2 ANQGSEA. CDR3 size: 12 residues. V lost 7 bases and J lost 1, with 10 bases in between. The CDR3 coding sequence is TGCAGCGCCTTTACGGGGAACACTGAAGCTTTCTTT. This encodes CSAFTGNTEAFF.